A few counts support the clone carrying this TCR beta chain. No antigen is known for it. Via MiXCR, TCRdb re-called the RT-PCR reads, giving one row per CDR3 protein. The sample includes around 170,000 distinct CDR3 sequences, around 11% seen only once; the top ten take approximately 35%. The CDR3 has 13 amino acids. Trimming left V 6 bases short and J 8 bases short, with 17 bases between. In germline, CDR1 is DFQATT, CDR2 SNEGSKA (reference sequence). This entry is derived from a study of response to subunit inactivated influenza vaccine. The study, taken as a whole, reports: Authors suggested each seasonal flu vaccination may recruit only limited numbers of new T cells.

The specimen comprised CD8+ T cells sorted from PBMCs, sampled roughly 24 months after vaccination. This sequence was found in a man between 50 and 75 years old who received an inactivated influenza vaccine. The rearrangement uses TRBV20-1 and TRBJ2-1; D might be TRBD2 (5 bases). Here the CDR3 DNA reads TGCAGTGCCGGGATCAAATATATCGATGAGCAGTTCTTC. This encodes CSAGIKYIDEQFF.